This T cell receptor (beta chain) was recovered during a study of shared clonotypes between healthy human individuals. Study results and limitations: Naive subsets, compared against memory subsets, generally had larger estimated richness values.

Replicate PCRs run on sorted subsets employed around 200 ng DNA, roughly 30,000 T cell genomes. The method was immunoSEQ multiplex PCR; TCRdb's version includes in-frame clones alone and lacks a portion of them. This table has some 980,000 clones, over 60% appearing once. This CDR3 comprises 14 residues. Germline assignment: CDR1 MNHNY and CDR2 SVGAGI (reference sequence). The V end was cut by 6 bases, the J end by 1 base, with 9 bases between. This clone was seen a handful of times. What it recognizes is unknown. Specimen: memory CD4+ T cells sorted from blood. The subset is: CD45RA-negative fraction. The rearrangement joins TRBV6-6 to TRBJ1-4; D remains unclear. The source is a man between 18 and 29 years old in good health. The CDR3 loop reads CASRREETNEKLFF. The CDR3 DNA sequence: TGTGCCAGCAGAAGGGAAGAAACTAATGAAAAACTGTTTTTT.